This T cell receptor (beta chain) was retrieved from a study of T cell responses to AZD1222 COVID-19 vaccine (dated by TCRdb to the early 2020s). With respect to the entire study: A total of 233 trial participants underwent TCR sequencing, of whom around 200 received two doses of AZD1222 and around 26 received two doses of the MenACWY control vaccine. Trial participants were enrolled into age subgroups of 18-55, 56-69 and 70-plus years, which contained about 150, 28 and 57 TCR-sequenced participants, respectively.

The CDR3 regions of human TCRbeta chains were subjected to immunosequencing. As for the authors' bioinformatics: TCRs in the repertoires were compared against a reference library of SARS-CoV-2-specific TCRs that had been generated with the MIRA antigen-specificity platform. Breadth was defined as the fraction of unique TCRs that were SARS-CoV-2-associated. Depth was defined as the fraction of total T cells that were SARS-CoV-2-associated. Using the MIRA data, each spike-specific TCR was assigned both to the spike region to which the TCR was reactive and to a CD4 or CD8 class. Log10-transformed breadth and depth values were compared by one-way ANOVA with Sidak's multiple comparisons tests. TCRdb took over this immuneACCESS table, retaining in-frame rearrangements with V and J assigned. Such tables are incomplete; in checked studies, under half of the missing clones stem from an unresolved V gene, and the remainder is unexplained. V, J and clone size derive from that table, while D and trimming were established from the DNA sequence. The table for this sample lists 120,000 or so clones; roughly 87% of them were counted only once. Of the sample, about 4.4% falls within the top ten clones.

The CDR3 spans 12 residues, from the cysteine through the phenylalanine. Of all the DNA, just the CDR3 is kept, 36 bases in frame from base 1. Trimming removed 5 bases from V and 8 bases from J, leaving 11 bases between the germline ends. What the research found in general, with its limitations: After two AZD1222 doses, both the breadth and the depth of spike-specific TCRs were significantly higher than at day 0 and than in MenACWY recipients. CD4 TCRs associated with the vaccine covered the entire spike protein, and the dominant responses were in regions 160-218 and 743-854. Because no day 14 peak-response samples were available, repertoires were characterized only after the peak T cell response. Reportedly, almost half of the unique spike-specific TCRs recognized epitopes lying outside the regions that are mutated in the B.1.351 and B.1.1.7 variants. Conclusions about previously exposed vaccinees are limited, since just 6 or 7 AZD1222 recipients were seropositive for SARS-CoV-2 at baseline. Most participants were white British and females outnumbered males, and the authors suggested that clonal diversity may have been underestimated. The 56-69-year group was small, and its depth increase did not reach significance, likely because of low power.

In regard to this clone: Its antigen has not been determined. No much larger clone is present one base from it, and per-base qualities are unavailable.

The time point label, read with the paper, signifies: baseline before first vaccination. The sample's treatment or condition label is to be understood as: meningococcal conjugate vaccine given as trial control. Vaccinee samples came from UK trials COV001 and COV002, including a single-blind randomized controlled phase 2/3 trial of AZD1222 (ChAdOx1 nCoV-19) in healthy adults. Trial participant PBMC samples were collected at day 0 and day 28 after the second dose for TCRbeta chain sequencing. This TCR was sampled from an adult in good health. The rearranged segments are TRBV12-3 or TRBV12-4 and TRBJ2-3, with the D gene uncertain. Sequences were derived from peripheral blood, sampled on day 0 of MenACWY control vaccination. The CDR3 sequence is CASSNYASTQYF. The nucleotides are TGTGCCAGCAGTAACTATGCGAGTACGCAGTATTTT.